These 12 T cell receptor beta chains share one sample of origin, sequenced in a study of shared clonotypes between healthy human individuals. Clones were sequenced by immunoSEQ multiplex PCR, and TCRdb holds only the in-frame ones, with some missing. The profile shows over 2 million clones, under 95% of them singletons. Source material: naive CD4+ T cells from PBMCs. Stated subset: CD45RA+ positively selected. Every receptor here comes from a man aged 18 to 30 in good health. Some clones in this sample may be carry-over from other donors' samples.

The chain joins TRBV7-9 to TRBJ2-6, with TRBD1 matching 10 bases. This CDR3 is 17 amino acids long. Germline V gene data show CDR1 as SEHNR and CDR2 as FQNEAQ (reference sequence). J was trimmed by 1 base and V by 1 base; bases with no gene match: 1. CDR3 nucleotide sequence: TGTGCCAGCAGCTTAGGACAGGGGGCGTCTGGGGCCAACGTCCTGACTTTC. As protein: CASSLGQGASGANVLTF.

The rearrangement uses TRBV5-1 and TRBJ2-3, with 7 bases that match TRBD2. The V gene's germline CDR1 is SGHRS and CDR2 YFSETQ. This CDR3 region has 15 residues. J lost 0 bases, V lost 4 bases, and 5 bases had no gene match. CDR3 in amino acids: CASSGGSGSTDTQYF. The CDR3 region has the DNA TGCGCCAGCAGCGGGGGTAGCGGGAGCACAGATACGCAGTATTTT.

J is TRBJ2-1 and V is TRBV15; 8 bases line up with TRBD2. The CDR3 contains 14 residues. The V gene's germline CDR1 is LNHNV and CDR2 YYDKDF (reference sequence). The V gene end was trimmed by 4 bases and the J gene end by 5 bases; junction bases not matched to a gene: 4. This chain's CDR3 is CATSKTSDHNEQFF. In DNA, the CDR3 is TGTGCCACCAGCAAGACTAGCGACCACAATGAGCAGTTCTTC.

This chain connects TRBV6-1 to TRBJ2-3, with D perhaps TRBD2 (5 bases). This CDR3 contains 14 residues. The germline gives CDR1 MNHNS, CDR2 SASEGT. V was shortened by 5 bases and J by 6 bases, with 15 bases between the two germline ends. The CDR3 sequence is CASSPGLGGDTQYF. As DNA, the CDR3 is TGTGCCAGCAGTCCGGGTCTAGGAGGCGATACGCAGTATTTT.

This rearrangement joins TRBV7-9 to TRBJ1-5; D is perhaps TRBD1 (6 bases). The CDR3 is 18 amino acids. Trimming pared 1 base from V and 0 bases from J, leaving 16 bases between. Germline lookup yields CDR1 SEHNR and CDR2 FQNEAQ (reference sequence). The CDR3 reads CASSLERGRGSSNQPQHF. CDR3 coding DNA: TGTGCCAGCAGCTTAGAGCGCGGCAGGGGCTCTAGCAATCAGCCCCAGCATTTT.

This clone showed up just once. The chain carries TRBV27 and TRBJ1-4; tentative D call: TRBD1 (6 bases). This CDR3 spans 20 amino acids. Germline values: CDR1 MNHEY, CDR2 SMNVEV (reference sequence). Trimming pared 6 bases from V and 0 bases from J, leaving 26 bases between. DNA of the CDR3: TGTGCCAGCAGCCAGACCCGGCAGGGGCGAAATCAAGCAACTAATGAAAAACTGTTTTTT. Its protein product is CASSQTRQGRNQATNEKLFF.

CDR3 DNA sequence: TGTGCCAGCAGTGACTGGCGACAAGAGACCCAGTACTTC. Protein: CASSDWRQETQYF. The V and J genes are TRBV7-7 and TRBJ2-5, with unresolved D. Germline V gene data show CDR1 as SSHAT and CDR2 as FNYEAQ (reference sequence). The CDR3 is made up of 13 amino acids. V was trimmed by 6 bases and J by 2 bases, leaving 10 bases between them. Filled out from reference TRBV7-7 and TRBJ2-5, the complete variable domain reads GAGVSQSPRYKVTKRGQDVTLRCDPISSHATLYWYQQALGQGPEFLTYFNYEAQPDKSGLPSDRFSAERPEGSISTLTIQRTEQRDSAMYRCASSDWRQETQYFGPGTRLLVL.

CDR3 sequence reads: CASSPTPPGRAYEQYF. The CDR3 nucleotides read TGTGCCAGCAGCCCCACCCCCCCTGGACGCGCCTACGAGCAGTACTTC. The chain recombines TRBV28 with TRBJ2-7; D gene uncertain. Germline V lookup: CDR1 MDHEN, CDR2 SYDVKM. The CDR3 has 16 residues. V was trimmed by 6 bases and J by 2 bases, leaving 20 bases between them.

The DNA for the CDR3 is TGTGCCAGCAGCTTGGGCTTCCCGACTAGCGGGCGATACTTC. Translation: CASSLGFPTSGRYF. This chain joins TRBV7-2 and TRBJ2-5, with TRBD2 matching over 10 bases. Germline V gives CDR1 SGHTA, CDR2 FQGNSA. The J segment lost 14 bases and the V segment lost 3 bases, leaving 12 bases of the junction unmatched. The CDR3 is made up of 14 amino acids.

In DNA, the CDR3 is TGTGCCAGCATATCTTCGACAGCCTCCTACGAGCAGTACTTC. It translates to CASISSTASYEQYF. The J gene is TRBJ2-7, the V gene TRBV28; D is possibly TRBD1 (5 bases). The CDR3 totals 14 residues. From germline, CDR1 is MDHEN and CDR2 SYDVKM. V was clipped by 7 bases and J by 0 bases, with 13 bases between them.

Here the CDR3 DNA reads TGTGCCAGCAGCCCCTTGCGGGAGACCCAGTACTTC. Translated: CASSPLRETQYF. The J gene is TRBJ2-5, the V gene TRBV5-5; D remains ambiguous. The CDR3 loop spans 12 amino acids. Germline V gives CDR1 SGHKS, CDR2 YYEKEE (reference sequence). Trimming stripped 4 bases from V and 5 bases from J, with 9 bases between.

The rearrangement links TRBV15 to TRBJ2-2, with D uncertain. V dropped 10 bases and J dropped 4 bases, with 13 bases sitting between them. The germline gives CDR1 LNHNV, CDR2 YYDKDF (reference sequence). The CDR3 runs 13 residues. DNA of the CDR3: TGTGCCATCGAAACAATAGGCACCGGGGAGCTGTTTTTT. Translating it yields CAIETIGTGELFF.